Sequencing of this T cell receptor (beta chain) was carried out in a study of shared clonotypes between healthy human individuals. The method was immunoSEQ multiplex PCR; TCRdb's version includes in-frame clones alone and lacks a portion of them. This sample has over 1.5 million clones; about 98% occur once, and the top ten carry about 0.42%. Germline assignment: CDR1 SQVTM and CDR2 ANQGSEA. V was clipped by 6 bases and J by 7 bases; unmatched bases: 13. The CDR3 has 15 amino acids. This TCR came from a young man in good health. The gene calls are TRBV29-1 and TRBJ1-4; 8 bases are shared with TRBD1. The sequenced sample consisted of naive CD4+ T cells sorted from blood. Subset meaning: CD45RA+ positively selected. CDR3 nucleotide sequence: TGCAGCGTCCTAATACCGGACAGGGCTATTGAAAAACTGTTTTTT. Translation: CSVLIPDRAIEKLFF.